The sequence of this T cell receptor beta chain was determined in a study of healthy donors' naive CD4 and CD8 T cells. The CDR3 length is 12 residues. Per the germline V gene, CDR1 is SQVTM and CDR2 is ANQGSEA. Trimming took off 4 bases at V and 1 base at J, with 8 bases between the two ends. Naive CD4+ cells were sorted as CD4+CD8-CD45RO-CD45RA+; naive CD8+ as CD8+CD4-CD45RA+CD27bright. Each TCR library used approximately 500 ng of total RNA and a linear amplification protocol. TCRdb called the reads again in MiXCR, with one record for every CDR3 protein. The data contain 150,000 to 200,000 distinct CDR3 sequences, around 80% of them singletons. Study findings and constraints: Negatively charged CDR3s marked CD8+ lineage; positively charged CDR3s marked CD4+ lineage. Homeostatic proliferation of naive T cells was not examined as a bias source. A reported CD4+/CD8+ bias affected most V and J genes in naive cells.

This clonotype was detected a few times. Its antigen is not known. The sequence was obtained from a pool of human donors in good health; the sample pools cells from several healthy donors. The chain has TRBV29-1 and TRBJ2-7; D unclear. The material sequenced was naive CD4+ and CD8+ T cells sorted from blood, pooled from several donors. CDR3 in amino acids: CSVGSESYEQYF. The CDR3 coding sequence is TGCAGCGTTGGATCGGAATCCTACGAGCAGTACTTC.